This T cell receptor (beta chain) originates from a study of blood T cell repertoires in COVID-19. Study information: Sites in the United States, Italy and Spain provided acute and convalescent COVID-19 samples. T cells, B-cell-depleted T cells, or PBMCs provided the cDNA or gDNA that served as material.

Original processing notes: Nucleated cell number was recorded as an estimate derived from reference gene primer amplification. Using immunoSEQ multiplex PCR, the repertoire was profiled, and TCRdb retains in-frame clones only, with some absent. That table is the source of V, J and clone size, and D and trimming were worked out from the DNA. The data contain fewer than 350,000 clones, 86% of them singletons. The Seattle patients joined while their infection was active and were tracked longitudinally afterward. This CDR3 is built from 13 residues. Trimming removed 3 bases at V and 7 bases at J, with 11 bases between. Germline CDR1 is SGDLS and CDR2 is YYNGEE.

The rearrangement joins TRBV9 to TRBJ2-1; the D is unclear. The receptor was derived from a young woman with COVID-19, enrolled during active disease. The specimen sequenced was peripheral blood. The CDR3 DNA reads as TGTGCCAGCAGCGATCTTGAGGCGAATGAGCAGTTCTTC. It yields the protein CASSDLEANEQFF.